The present entry profiles one T cell receptor (beta chain) with its context. This specimen comes from a study of shared clonotypes between healthy human individuals. This CDR3 region has 16 residues. Germline CDR1 ENHRY, CDR2 SYGVKD. V was clipped by 6 bases and J by 5 bases, with 23 bases between them. CD45RA-negative memory and CD45RA+ naive subsets were split from the CD4+ cells. Method: immunoSEQ multiplex PCR; TCRdb's copy keeps in-frame clones and lacks some. The sample carries around 990,000 clones, approximately 80% recorded once. The J gene is TRBJ2-7, the V gene TRBV10-3; no reliable D call. Sequencing was carried out using memory CD4+ T cells from PBMCs. Sample subset: CD45RA-negative fraction. The TCR sequence derives from a man aged 18 to 29 in good health. Some clones in this sample may be carry-over from other donors' samples. CDR3 nucleotide sequence: TGTGCCATCAGGGACCCCGGTAGAGGAGACGATGACGAGCAGTACTTC. Protein: CAIRDPGRGDDDEQYF.